This paragraph covers one T cell receptor beta chain sequence. This clonotype was picked up a small number of times. The target of this receptor is not known. Within one base of it there is no much larger clone, and no base qualities were kept. The record originates from a study of tissue-resident memory T cells in lung cancer (dated by TCRdb to the late 2010s). Describing the broader study: Paired tumor TRM and tumor non-TRM populations from around ten lung cancer patients were compared using TCR beta-chain sequencing.

General findings and caveats noted by the study authors: Expanded clonotypes were found to constitute just under 75% of tumor TRM repertoires on average, compared with roughly 49% of tumor non-TRM repertoires. Compared with tumor non-TRM cells, tumor TRM cells had a significantly more restricted TCR repertoire, with lower Shannon-Wiener and inverse Simpson diversity.

A BD FACSAria-II was used to sort CD8+ T cells by CD103 expression straight into ice-cold TRIzol LS reagent. Lung tumor tissue was collected fresh at the time of surgical resection. After Fc receptor blocking, fresh cells were stained for CD45, CD4, CD3, CD8A and CD103, and DAPI was used to tell live cells from dead cells. A miRNeasy kit was used to purify total RNA from the sorted CD103+ and CD103- CD8+ T cells. CD103 expression was used to sort tumor-infiltrating CD8+ cytotoxic T cells, separating tissue-resident memory (TRM) cells from non-TRM cells. Donors were patients with treatment-naive lung cancer. Patients with respiratory malignancies who were newly diagnosed and untreated were recruited prospectively after referral. These reads were obtained on an Illumina MiSeq. Unique molecular identifiers were incorporated into the TCR sequencing libraries, and TruSeq single indexes were used for indexing. As for the authors' bioinformatics: MIGEC v1.2.7 was used to map and error-correct TCR reads, and VDJtools v1.1.7 was then used for analysis, with default settings for both tools. Shannon-Wiener and inverse Simpson indices, computed in VDJtools, were used to quantify repertoire diversity. A TCRbeta clonotype was defined as expanded when the clonotype met a frequency threshold of at least three. Across the roughly ten patients, Wilcoxon rank-sum tests were used for the statistical comparisons of TCR diversity between tumor TRM and non-TRM populations. The public reads were reprocessed in TCRdb via fastp at Q25 and MiXCR, keeping in-frame beta chains. Rows are combined by CDR3 protein, so each entry shows the most common genes and DNA. TCRdb's processing, not the study's, gives the V and J calls here. For this sample there are more than 250 distinct CDR3 sequences; approximately 20% appear just once. The ten most abundant clones make up more than 25% of the sample.

From a lookup of the germline V gene (reference sequence), CDR1 and CDR2 are LNHNV and YYDKDF. The junction carries 5 bases between V and J, which are trimmed by 4 bases and 2 bases respectively. The CDR3, from cysteine to phenylalanine, totals 13 residues. CDR3 DNA only is kept here, 39 bases in frame from base 1. Rearrangement joined TRBV15 to TRBJ2-2, with the D gene not confidently named. The sequencing sample was made of CD103- CD8+ T cells from lung tumor tissue. The cell subset or site label, read with the paper, signifies: non-TRM CD8+ CTLs. The clonotype was recovered from a human donor with treatment-naive lung cancer (subtype not recorded). DNA sequence: TGTGCCACCAGCACTTATAACACCGGGGAGCTGTTTTTT. This translates into CATSTYNTGELFF.